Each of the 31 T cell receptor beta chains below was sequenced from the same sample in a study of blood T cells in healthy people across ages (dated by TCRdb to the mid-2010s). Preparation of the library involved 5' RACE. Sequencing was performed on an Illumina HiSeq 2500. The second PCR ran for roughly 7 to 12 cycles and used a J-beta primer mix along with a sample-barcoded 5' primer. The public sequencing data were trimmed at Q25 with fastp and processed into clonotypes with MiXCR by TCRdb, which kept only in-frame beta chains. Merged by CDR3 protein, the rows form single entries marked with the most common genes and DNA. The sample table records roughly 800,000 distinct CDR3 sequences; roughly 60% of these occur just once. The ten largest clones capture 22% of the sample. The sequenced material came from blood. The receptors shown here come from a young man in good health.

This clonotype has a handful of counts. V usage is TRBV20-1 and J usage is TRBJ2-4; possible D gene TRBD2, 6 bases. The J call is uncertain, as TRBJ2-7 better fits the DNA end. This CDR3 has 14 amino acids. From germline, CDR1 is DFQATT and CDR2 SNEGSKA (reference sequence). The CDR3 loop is CSASRVGLGGEQYF. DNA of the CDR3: TGCAGTGCTAGTCGGGTGGGGTTGGGAGGCGAGCAGTACTTC.

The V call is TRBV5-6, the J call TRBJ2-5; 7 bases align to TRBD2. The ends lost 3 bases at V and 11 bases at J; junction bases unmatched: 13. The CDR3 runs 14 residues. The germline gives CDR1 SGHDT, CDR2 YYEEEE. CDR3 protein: CASSWGGRFAGQYF. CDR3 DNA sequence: TGTGCCAGCAGCTGGGGAGGGCGATTCGCGGGACAGTACTTC.

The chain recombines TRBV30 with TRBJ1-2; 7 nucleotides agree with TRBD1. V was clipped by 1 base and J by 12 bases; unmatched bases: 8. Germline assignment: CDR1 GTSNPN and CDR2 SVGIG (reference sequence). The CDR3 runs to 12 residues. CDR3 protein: CAWSGGWRGHTF. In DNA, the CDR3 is TGTGCCTGGAGTGGAGGTTGGAGGGGGCACACCTTC. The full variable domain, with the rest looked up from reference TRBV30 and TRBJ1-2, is SQTIHQWPATLVQPVGSPLSLECTVEGTSNPNLYWYRQAAGRGLQLLFYSVGIGQISSEVPQNLSASRPQDRQFILSSKKLLLSDSGFYLCAWSGGWRGHTFGSGTRLTVV.

The CDR3, as DNA: TGCGCCAGCAGCATGGGACAGCTATACAATGAGCAGTTCTTC. The encoded protein is CASSMGQLYNEQFF. The chain combines TRBV5-1 with TRBJ2-1; 7 bases are shared with TRBD1. The CDR3 extends over 14 amino acids. Looked up from germline, CDR1 is SGHRS and CDR2 is YFSETQ. The ends lost 4 bases at V and 4 bases at J; junction bases unmatched: 5.

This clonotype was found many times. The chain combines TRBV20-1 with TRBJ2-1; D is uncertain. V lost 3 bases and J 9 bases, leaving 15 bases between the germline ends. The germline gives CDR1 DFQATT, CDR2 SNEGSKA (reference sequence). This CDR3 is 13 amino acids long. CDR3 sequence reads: CSARVLRDAEQFF. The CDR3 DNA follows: TGCAGTGCTAGGGTACTCCGAGATGCTGAGCAGTTCTTC.

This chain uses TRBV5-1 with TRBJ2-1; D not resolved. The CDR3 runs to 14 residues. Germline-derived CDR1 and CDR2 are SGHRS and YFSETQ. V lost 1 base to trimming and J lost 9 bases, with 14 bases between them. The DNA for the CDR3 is TGCGCCAGCAGCTTGATATCTGGCGCTGGTGAGCAGTTCTTC. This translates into CASSLISGAGEQFF. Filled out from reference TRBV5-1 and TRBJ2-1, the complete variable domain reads KAGVTQTPRYLIKTRGQQVTLSCSPISGHRSVSWYQQTPGQGLQFLFEYFSETQRNKGNFPGRFSGRQFSNSRSEMNVSTLELGDSALYLCASSLISGAGEQFFGPGTRLTVL.

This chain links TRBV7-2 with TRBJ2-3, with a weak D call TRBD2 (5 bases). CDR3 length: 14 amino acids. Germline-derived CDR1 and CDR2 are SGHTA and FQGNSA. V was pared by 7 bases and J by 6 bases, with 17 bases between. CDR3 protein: CASTQLSEEDTQYF. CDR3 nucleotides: TGTGCCAGCACCCAGCTTAGCGAGGAGGATACGCAGTATTTT. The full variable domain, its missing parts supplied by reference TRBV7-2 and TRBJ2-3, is GAGVSQSPSNKVTEKGKDVELRCDPISGHTALYWYRQSLGQGLEFLIYFQGNSAPDKSGLPSDRFSAERTGGSVSTLTIQRTQQEDSAVYLCASTQLSEEDTQYFGPGTRLTVL.

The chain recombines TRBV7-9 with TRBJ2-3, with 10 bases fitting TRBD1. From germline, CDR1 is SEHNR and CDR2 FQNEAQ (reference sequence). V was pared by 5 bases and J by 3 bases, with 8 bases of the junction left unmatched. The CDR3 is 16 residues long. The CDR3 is CASSPRTGGRTDTQYF. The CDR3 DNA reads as TGTGCCAGCAGCCCGAGGACAGGGGGTAGGACAGATACGCAGTATTTT. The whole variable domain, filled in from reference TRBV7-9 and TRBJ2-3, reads DTGVSQNPRHKITKRGQNVTFRCDPISEHNRLYWYRQTLGQGPEFLTYFQNEAQLEKSRLLSDRFSAERPKGSFSTLEIQRTEQGDSAMYLCASSPRTGGRTDTQYFGPGTRLTVL.

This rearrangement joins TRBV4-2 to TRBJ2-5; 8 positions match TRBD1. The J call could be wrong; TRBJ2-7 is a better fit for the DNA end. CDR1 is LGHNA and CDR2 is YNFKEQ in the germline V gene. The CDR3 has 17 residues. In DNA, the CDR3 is TGTGCCAGCAGCCAAGGTCGGGGACAGGTAGGAACCGACGAGCAGTACTTC. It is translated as CASSQGRGQVGTDEQYF.

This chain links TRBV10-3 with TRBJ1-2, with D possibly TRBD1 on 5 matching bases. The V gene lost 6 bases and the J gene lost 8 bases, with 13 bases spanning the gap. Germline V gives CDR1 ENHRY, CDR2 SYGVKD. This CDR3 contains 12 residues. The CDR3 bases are TGTGCCATCAGATCCAGGGTAGGCGGCTACACCTTC. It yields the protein CAIRSRVGGYTF.

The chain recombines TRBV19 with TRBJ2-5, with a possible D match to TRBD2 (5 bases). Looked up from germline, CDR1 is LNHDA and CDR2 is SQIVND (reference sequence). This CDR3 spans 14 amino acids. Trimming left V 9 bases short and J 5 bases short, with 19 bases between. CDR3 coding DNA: TGTGCCAGCGGGGTCTGGGGTCGTCAGGAGACCCAGTACTTC. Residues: CASGVWGRQETQYF.

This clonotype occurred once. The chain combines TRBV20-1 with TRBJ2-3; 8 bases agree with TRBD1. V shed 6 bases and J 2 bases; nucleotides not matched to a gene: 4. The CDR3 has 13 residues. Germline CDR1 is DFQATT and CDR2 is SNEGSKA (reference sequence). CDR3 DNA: TGCAGTGCGGACAGGGACCACACAGATACGCAGTATTTT. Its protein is CSADRDHTDTQYF.

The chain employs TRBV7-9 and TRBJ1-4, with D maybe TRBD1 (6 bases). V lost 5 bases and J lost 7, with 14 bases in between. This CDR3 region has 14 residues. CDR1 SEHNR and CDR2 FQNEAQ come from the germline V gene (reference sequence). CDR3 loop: CASSPSTGIEKLFF. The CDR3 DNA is TGTGCCAGCAGCCCAAGCACAGGGATTGAAAAACTGTTTTTT.

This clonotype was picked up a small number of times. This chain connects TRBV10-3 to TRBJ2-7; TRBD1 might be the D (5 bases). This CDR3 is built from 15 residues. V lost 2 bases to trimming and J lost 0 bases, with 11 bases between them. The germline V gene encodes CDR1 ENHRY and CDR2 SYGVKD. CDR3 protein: CAISEGAASSYEQYF. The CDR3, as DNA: TGTGCCATCAGTGAGGGGGCGGCGAGCTCCTACGAGCAGTACTTC.

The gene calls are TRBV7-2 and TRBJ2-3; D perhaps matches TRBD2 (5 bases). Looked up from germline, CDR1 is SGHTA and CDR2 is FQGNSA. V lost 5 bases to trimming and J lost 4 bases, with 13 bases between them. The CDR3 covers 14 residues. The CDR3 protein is CASSVIGGPDTQYF. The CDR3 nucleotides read TGTGCCAGCAGCGTTATCGGAGGACCAGATACGCAGTATTTT. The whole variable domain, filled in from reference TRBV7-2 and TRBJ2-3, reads GAGVSQSPSNKVTEKGKDVELRCDPISGHTALYWYRQSLGQGLEFLIYFQGNSAPDKSGLPSDRFSAERTGGSVSTLTIQRTQQEDSAVYLCASSVIGGPDTQYFGPGTRLTVL.

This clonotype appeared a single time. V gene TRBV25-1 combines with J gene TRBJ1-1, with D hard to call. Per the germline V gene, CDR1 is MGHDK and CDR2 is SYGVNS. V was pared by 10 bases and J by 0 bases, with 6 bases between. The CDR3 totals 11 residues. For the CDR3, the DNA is TGTGCCACCCAGCTGAACACTGAAGCTTTCTTT. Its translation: CATQLNTEAFF.

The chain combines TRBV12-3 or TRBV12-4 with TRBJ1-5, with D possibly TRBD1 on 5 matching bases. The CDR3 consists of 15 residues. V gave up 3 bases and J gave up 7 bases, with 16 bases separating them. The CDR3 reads CASSFWGRGTQPQHF. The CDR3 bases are TGTGCCAGCAGTTTCTGGGGACGGGGAACGCAGCCCCAGCATTTT.

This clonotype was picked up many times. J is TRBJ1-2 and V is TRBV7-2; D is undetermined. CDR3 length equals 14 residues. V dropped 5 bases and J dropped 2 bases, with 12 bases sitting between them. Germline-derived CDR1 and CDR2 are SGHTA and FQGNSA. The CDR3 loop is CASSLLTRNYGYTF. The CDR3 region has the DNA TGTGCCAGCAGCCTGCTGACCAGAAACTATGGCTACACCTTC.

This CDR3 reads CASPGANNEQFF. The CDR3 DNA sequence: TGTGCGAGCCCGGGAGCCAACAATGAGCAGTTCTTC. The chain joins TRBV14 to TRBJ2-1; D perhaps matches TRBD2 (6 bases). CDR1 is SGHDN and CDR2 is FVKESK in the germline V gene. This CDR3 is 12 amino acids long.

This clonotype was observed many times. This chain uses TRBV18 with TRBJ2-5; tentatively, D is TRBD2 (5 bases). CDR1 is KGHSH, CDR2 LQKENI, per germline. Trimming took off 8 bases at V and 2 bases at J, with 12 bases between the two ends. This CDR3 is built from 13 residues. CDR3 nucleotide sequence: TGTGCCAGCAGCCCCCGGGGACAAGAGACCCAGTACTTC. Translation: CASSPRGQETQYF.

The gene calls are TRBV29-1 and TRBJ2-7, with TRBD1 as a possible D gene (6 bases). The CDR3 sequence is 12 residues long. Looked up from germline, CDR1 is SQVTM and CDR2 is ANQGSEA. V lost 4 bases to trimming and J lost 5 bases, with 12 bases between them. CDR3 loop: CSVAPDSHEQYF. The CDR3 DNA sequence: TGCAGCGTTGCCCCGGACAGTCACGAGCAGTACTTC.

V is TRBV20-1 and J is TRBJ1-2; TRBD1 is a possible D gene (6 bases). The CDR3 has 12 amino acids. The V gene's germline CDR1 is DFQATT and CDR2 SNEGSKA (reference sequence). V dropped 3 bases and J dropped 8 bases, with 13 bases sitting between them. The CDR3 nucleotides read TGCAGTGCTAGGACAGGCCCGGAAGGCTACACCTTC. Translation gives CSARTGPEGYTF.

The DNA for the CDR3 is TGTGCCAGCAGCCCCCCGGGACTAGGTATCAATGAGCAGTTCTTC. It translates to CASSPPGLGINEQFF. This sequence joins TRBV3-1 and TRBJ2-1, with 8 bases that match TRBD2. The CDR3 covers 15 residues. Germline V gene data show CDR1 as LGHDT and CDR2 as YNNKEL (reference sequence). Germline trimming cut 4 bases from V and 6 bases from J; bases unmatched to any gene: 8.

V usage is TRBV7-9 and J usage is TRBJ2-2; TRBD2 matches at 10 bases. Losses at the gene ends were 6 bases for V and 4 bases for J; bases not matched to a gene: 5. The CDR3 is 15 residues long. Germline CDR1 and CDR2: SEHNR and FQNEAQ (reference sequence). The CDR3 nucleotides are TGTGCCAGCAGTTTTCTAGCGGGAGTCACCGGGGAGCTGTTTTTT. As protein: CASSFLAGVTGELFF.

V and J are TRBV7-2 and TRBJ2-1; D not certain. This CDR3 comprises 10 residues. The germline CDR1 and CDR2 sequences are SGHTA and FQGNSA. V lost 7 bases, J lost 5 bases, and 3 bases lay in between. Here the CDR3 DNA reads TGTGCCAGCATCGACAATGAGCAGTTCTTC. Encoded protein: CASIDNEQFF.

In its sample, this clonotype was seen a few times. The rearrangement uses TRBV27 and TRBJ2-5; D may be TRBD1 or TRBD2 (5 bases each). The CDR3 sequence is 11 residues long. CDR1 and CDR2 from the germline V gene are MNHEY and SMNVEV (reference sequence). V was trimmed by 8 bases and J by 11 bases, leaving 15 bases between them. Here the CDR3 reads CASRGLGEQYF. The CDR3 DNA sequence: TGTGCCAGCCGCGGATTGGGGGAGCAGTACTTC.

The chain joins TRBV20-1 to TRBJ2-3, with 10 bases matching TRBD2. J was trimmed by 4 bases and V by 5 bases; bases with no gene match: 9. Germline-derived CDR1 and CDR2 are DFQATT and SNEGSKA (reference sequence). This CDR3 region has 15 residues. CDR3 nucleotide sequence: TGCAGTGCTCTCCCGCGAGCGGGGGGGGCAGATACGCAGTATTTT. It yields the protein CSALPRAGGADTQYF.

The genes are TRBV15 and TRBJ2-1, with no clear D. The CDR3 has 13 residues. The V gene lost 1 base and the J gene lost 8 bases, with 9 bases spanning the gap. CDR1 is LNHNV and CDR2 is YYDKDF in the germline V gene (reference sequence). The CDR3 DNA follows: TGTGCCACCAGCAGAGGAGGTACTTATGAGCAGTTCTTC. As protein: CATSRGGTYEQFF.

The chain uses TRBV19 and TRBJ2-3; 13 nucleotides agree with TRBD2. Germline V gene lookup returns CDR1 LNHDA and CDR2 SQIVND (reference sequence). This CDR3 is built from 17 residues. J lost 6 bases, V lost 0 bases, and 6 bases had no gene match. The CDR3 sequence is CASSIDRLAGGDDTQYF. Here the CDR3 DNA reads TGTGCCAGTAGTATAGATCGACTAGCGGGGGGCGACGATACGCAGTATTTT.

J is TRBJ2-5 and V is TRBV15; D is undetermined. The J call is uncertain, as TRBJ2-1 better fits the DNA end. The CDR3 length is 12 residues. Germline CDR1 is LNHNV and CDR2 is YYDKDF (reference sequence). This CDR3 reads CATSGFQETQFF. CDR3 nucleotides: TGTGCCACCAGTGGTTTTCAAGAGACCCAGTTCTTC.

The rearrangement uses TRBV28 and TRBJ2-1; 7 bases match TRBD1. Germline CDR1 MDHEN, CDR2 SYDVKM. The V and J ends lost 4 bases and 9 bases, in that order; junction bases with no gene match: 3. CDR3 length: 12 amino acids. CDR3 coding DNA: TGTGCCAGCAGTTACCACAGGGGTGAGCAGTTCTTC. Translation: CASSYHRGEQFF.